This T cell receptor beta chain was sequenced for a study of CD4 T cells in relation to SARS-CoV-2 and coronaviruses. CD4+ T cells from unexposed donors were obtained before the COVID-19 pandemic (2011-2018). After less than 11 days of culture, CD4+ T cells were isolated. Trimming took 0 bases from V and 0 from J, leaving 12 bases between them. Per germline, CDR1 MNHEY and CDR2 SVGEGT. This CDR3 spans 17 amino acids. The data were produced by immunoSEQ multiplex PCR, yet TCRdb's version contains in-frame clones alone and is incomplete. The table lists 20,000 to 25,000 clones, around 77% of them singletons. As to this clone: The antigen remains unidentified.

The sample consisted of CD4+ T cells from PBMCs, cultured in vitro. This chain connects TRBV6-2 or TRBV6-3 to TRBJ1-3; no clear D. The clonotype was recovered from a human donor in good health. This chain's CDR3 is CASSYSSQSYSGNTIYF. The CDR3 DNA reads TGTGCCAGCAGTTACTCGTCACAGTCCTACTCTGGAAACACCATATATTTT.